Listed here is a single TCR beta chain. The record originates from a study of T-cell reconstitution after alpha-beta-depleted transplantation in children. This CDR3 spans 15 amino acids. V shed 4 bases and J 7 bases; nucleotides not matched to a gene: 10. Germline V CDR1 and CDR2: LGHDT, YNNKEL (reference sequence). Unique molecular identifiers were built into the TCRbeta library. TCRdb used MiXCR to reprocess the PCR reads, holding one entry per CDR3 protein. This sample carries 530,000 or so distinct CDR3 sequences, approximately 30% of them seen once, and the ten largest clones take 30% to 45%. The source was PBMCs, collected before TCRalphabeta/CD19-depleted stem cell transplant. The chain links TRBV3-1 to TRBJ2-1, with 7 nucleotides matching TRBD2. This sequence was found in a boy younger than two with Wiskott-Aldrich syndrome, due to receive a stem cell transplant. CDR3 nucleotides: TGTGCCAGCAGCCTATGGCAGTCGGGGGGTAATGAGCAGTTCTTC. Translation gives CASSLWQSGGNEQFF.